Following are 32 T cell receptor beta chains from one sample sequenced in a study of T cell repertoires in cytomegalovirus infection. These receptors' antigens are unknown. TCRdb reanalysed the reads using MiXCR and keeps one entry per CDR3 protein. The sample includes some 560,000 distinct CDR3 sequences, 40% seen only once; the top ten take around 46%. Sequencing used cultured PBMCs, obtained from culture after CMV antigen stimulation. The receptors come from a human donor in good health (CMV status not recorded). Some clones in this sample may be carry-over from other donors' samples.

This clonotype has ten or more counts. The chain links TRBV7-2 to TRBJ1-5, with a possible D match to TRBD1 (5 bases). The CDR3 loop spans 14 amino acids. Germline assignment: CDR1 SGHTA and CDR2 FQGNSA. Trimming removed 4 bases at V and 3 bases at J, with 10 bases between. CDR3 residues: CASSSGLNNQPQHF. CDR3 bases: TGTGCCAGCAGCTCGGGACTGAACAATCAGCCCCAGCATTTT.

This clonotype was observed many times. The chain uses TRBV7-8 and TRBJ2-6; no clear D. Trimming removed 2 bases at V and 0 bases at J, with 5 bases between. CDR1 and CDR2 from the germline V gene are SGHVS and FQNEAQ. This CDR3 comprises 15 residues. Here the CDR3 reads CASSLSLSGANVLTF. The CDR3 bases are TGTGCCAGCAGCTTATCCCTCTCTGGGGCCAACGTCCTGACTTTC.

The genes are TRBV18 and TRBJ2-2, with 8 bases that match TRBD2. Losses at the gene ends were 1 base for V and 7 bases for J; bases not matched to a gene: 14. CDR1 is KGHSH, CDR2 LQKENI, per germline. The CDR3 spans 18 residues. The CDR3 nucleotides are TGTGCCAGCTCACCACAGACCGGGACTAGTATTCTAAGCGGGGAGCTGTTTTTT. Its translation is CASSPQTGTSILSGELFF.

The chain combines TRBV28 with TRBJ2-1, with TRBD2 matching over 9 bases. The V and J ends lost 6 bases and 1 base, in that order; junction bases with no gene match: 13. The CDR3 runs 18 residues. CDR1 MDHEN and CDR2 SYDVKM come from the germline V gene. This chain's CDR3 is CASSPVYLAGISYNEQFF. The CDR3 nucleotides are TGTGCCAGCAGCCCGGTGTATCTAGCGGGGATTTCCTACAATGAGCAGTTCTTC.

This clonotype showed up just a few times. The gene calls are TRBV28 and TRBJ1-5; perhaps TRBD1 as D (5 bases). CDR1 is MDHEN and CDR2 is SYDVKM in the germline V gene. Trimming pared 4 bases from V and 5 bases from J, leaving 15 bases between. CDR3 length: 15 residues. The CDR3 DNA follows: TGTGCCAGCAGTTCAGGGTGGGGTTTCGATCAGCCCCAGCATTTT. Amino acids: CASSSGWGFDQPQHF. Combining the CDR3 with reference TRBV28 and TRBJ1-5 gives the whole variable domain DVKVTQSSRYLVKRTGEKVFLECVQDMDHENMFWYRQDPGLGLRLIYFSYDVKMKEKGDIPEGYSVSREKKERFSLILESASTNQTSMYLCASSSGWGFDQPQHFGDGTRLSIL.

The chain employs TRBV7-8 and TRBJ1-4; D gene ambiguous. The CDR3 has 13 amino acids. The germline CDR1 and CDR2 sequences are SGHVS and FQNEAQ. V was cut by 5 bases and J by 8 bases, with 12 bases left in between. CDR3 coding DNA: TGTGCCAGCAGCCGCACGGCTTGGGAAAAACTGTTTTTT. Translated, it gives CASSRTAWEKLFF. Drawing the rest from reference TRBV7-8 and TRBJ1-4, the complete variable domain is GAGVSQSPRYKVAKRGQDVALRCDPISGHVSLFWYQQALGQGPEFLTYFQNEAQLDKSGLPSDRFFAERPEGSVSTLKIQRTQQEDSAVYLCASSRTAWEKLFFGSGTQLSVL.

The chain carries TRBV2 and TRBJ1-2, with 7 nucleotides matching TRBD1. Trimming cost V 5 bases and J 7 bases; bases outside gene matches: 7. CDR3 length equals 13 residues. From germline, CDR1 is SNHLY and CDR2 FYNNEI. The CDR3, as DNA: TGTGCCAGCAGTTCACAGGGGTTTCGTGGCTACACCTTC. Protein sequence: CASSSQGFRGYTF.

The rearrangement links TRBV19 to TRBJ2-1, with D unresolved. Trimming shortened V by 0 bases and J by 10 bases, and 10 bases separated the two germline ends. The CDR3 is made up of 13 amino acids. Germline CDR1 and CDR2: LNHDA and SQIVND (reference sequence). The chain's CDR3 is CASSIDRFREQFF. CDR3 sequence (DNA): TGTGCCAGTAGTATAGATCGTTTCAGGGAGCAGTTCTTC.

This rearrangement joins TRBV19 to TRBJ1-2, with D tentatively TRBD1 (5 bases). Per germline, CDR1 LNHDA and CDR2 SQIVND (reference sequence). The CDR3 has 14 residues. V gave up 7 bases and J gave up 2 bases, with 14 bases separating them. The CDR3 spells CASTPSGGNYGYTF. CDR3 bases: TGTGCCAGTACCCCATCGGGGGGAAACTATGGCTACACCTTC. The full variable domain, completed using reference TRBV19 and TRBJ1-2, is DGGITQSPKYLFRKEGQNVTLSCEQNLNHDAMYWYRQDPGQGLRLIYYSQIVNDFQKGDIAEGYSVSREKKESFPLTVTSAQKNPTAFYLCASTPSGGNYGYTFGSGTRLTVV.

This clonotype was counted between two and nine times. V is TRBV15 and J is TRBJ2-7; D is unresolved. V lost 1 base and J lost 3, with 7 bases in between. Germline V gene lookup returns CDR1 LNHNV and CDR2 YYDKDF (reference sequence). The CDR3 runs to 13 residues. CDR3 residues: CATSRGRLYEQYF. The CDR3 coding sequence is TGTGCCACCAGCAGAGGCAGGCTCTACGAGCAGTACTTC. Looking up the rest from reference TRBV15 and TRBJ2-7 gives the full variable domain: DAMVIQNPRYQVTQFGKPVTLSCSQTLNHNVMYWYQQKSSQAPKLLFHYYDKDFNNEADTPDNFQSRRPNTSFCFLDIRSPGLGDTAMYLCATSRGRLYEQYFGPGTRLTVT.

This clonotype has a handful of counts. The chain is built from TRBV4-2 and TRBJ2-2, with a possible D match to TRBD1 (6 bases). Between the trimmed V and J ends, which lost 1 base and 1 base, there was a span of 10 bases. Germline CDR1 reads LGHNA; CDR2 reads YNFKEQ. This CDR3 contains 16 residues. CDR3 sequence: CASSQVARGNTGELFF. In DNA form, the CDR3 reads TGTGCCAGCAGCCAAGTTGCCAGGGGGAACACCGGGGAGCTGTTTTTT.

The V gene is TRBV20-1, the J gene TRBJ2-1; 10 nucleotides match TRBD2. Trimming removed 0 bases from V and 7 bases from J; junction bases left unmatched: 3. Germline V CDR1 and CDR2: DFQATT, SNEGSKA (reference sequence). The CDR3 length is 14 residues. This CDR3 reads CSAREAGGQNEQFF. CDR3 DNA: TGCAGTGCTAGAGAAGCGGGGGGGCAGAATGAGCAGTTCTTC.

The rearrangement joins TRBV7-2 to TRBJ1-4; D call uncertain. V lost 3 bases and J 7 bases, leaving 9 bases between the germline ends. Germline V CDR1 and CDR2: SGHTA, FQGNSA. CDR3 size: 13 residues. For the CDR3, the DNA is TGTGCCAGCAGCTTCGAGTTGGGTGAAAAACTGTTTTTT. Protein product: CASSFELGEKLFF. Complete variable domain (other parts from reference TRBV7-2 and TRBJ1-4): GAGVSQSPSNKVTEKGKDVELRCDPISGHTALYWYRQSLGQGLEFLIYFQGNSAPDKSGLPSDRFSAERTGGSVSTLTIQRTQQEDSAVYLCASSFELGEKLFFGSGTQLSVL.

This clonotype was picked up one time. The chain links TRBV2 to TRBJ2-2; 7 nucleotides match TRBD1. CDR3 length: 15 residues. After removal of 6 bases from V and 3 bases from J, the junction contained 7 bases not matched to a gene. Per the germline V gene, CDR1 is SNHLY and CDR2 is FYNNEI. CDR3 amino acids: CASRTGVVDTGELFF. Here the CDR3 DNA reads TGTGCCAGCAGAACAGGGGTTGTCGACACCGGGGAGCTGTTTTTT.

V and J are TRBV10-3 and TRBJ2-1; D is uncertain. V shed 0 bases and J shed 9 bases, with 12 bases lying between them. The length of the CDR3 is 14 residues. Germline-derived CDR1 and CDR2 are ENHRY and SYGVKD. The CDR3 DNA reads TGTGCCATCAGTGAGTCGGACCGGCGGAGTGAGCAGTTCTTC. It translates to CAISESDRRSEQFF.

This clonotype has more than one count but fewer than ten. This chain uses TRBV23-1 with TRBJ2-1; D unresolved. TRBV23-1 falls under the ORF class, with uncertain function. CDR3 length: 8 residues. Trimming took off 9 bases at V and 9 bases at J, with 3 bases between the two ends. CDR3 nucleotide sequence: TGCGCCAGGGGTGAGCAGTTCTTC. As protein: CARGEQFF.

The rearrangement uses TRBV7-6 and TRBJ1-2; D uncertain. In germline, CDR1 is SGHVS, CDR2 FNYEAQ. V shed 0 bases and J shed 7 bases, with 6 bases lying between them. The CDR3 consists of 12 residues. This chain's CDR3 is CASSLAPGGYTF. Here the CDR3 DNA reads TGTGCCAGCAGCTTAGCCCCTGGTGGCTACACCTTC.

This clonotype showed up just a few times. The chain has TRBV7-2 and TRBJ1-1; 9 bases map to TRBD1. Germline lookup yields CDR1 SGHTA and CDR2 FQGNSA. V lost 3 bases and J lost 4; bases outside the gene matches: 3. This CDR3 is 14 amino acids long. The CDR3 DNA follows: TGTGCCAGCAGCTTTCGGACAGGGGCCACTGAAGCTTTCTTT. Protein sequence: CASSFRTGATEAFF. Based on the CDR3 plus reference TRBV7-2 and TRBJ1-1, the full variable domain is GAGVSQSPSNKVTEKGKDVELRCDPISGHTALYWYRQSLGQGLEFLIYFQGNSAPDKSGLPSDRFSAERTGGSVSTLTIQRTQQEDSAVYLCASSFRTGATEAFFGQGTRLTVV.

The chain joins TRBV28 to TRBJ1-5; D is unresolved. The germline gives CDR1 MDHEN, CDR2 SYDVKM. The CDR3 is 13 amino acids. The V end was cut by 3 bases, the J end by 3 bases, with 6 bases between. The CDR3, as DNA: TGTGCCAGCAGTTTTGATCACAATCAGCCCCAGCATTTT. Translation: CASSFDHNQPQHF.

The V and J genes are TRBV19 and TRBJ2-7; the match to TRBD1 covers 7 bases. CDR1 LNHDA and CDR2 SQIVND come from the germline V gene (reference sequence). This CDR3 spans 16 amino acids. V trimming: 4 bases; J trimming: 1 base; junction bases outside the gene matches: 10. The CDR3 DNA is TGTGCCAGTAGTAGCCGGGACAGCGATCCATCCTACGAGCAGTACTTC. This gives the protein CASSSRDSDPSYEQYF. The variable domain in full, completed from reference TRBV19 and TRBJ2-7, reads DGGITQSPKYLFRKEGQNVTLSCEQNLNHDAMYWYRQDPGQGLRLIYYSQIVNDFQKGDIAEGYSVSREKKESFPLTVTSAQKNPTAFYLCASSSRDSDPSYEQYFGPGTRLTVT.

This clonotype has just a few counts. The rearrangement uses TRBV7-2 and TRBJ2-7, with TRBD2 matching 8 bases. Germline lookup yields CDR1 SGHTA and CDR2 FQGNSA. V trimming: 5 bases; J trimming: 10 bases; junction bases outside the gene matches: 10. The CDR3 is made up of 13 amino acids. CDR3 amino acids: CASSPVGIAGQYF. The CDR3 DNA reads TGTGCCAGCAGCCCCGTAGGAATAGCGGGACAGTACTTC.

The chain has TRBV20-1 and TRBJ2-4; D unclear. Germline loops: CDR1 DFQATT, CDR2 SNEGSKA (reference sequence). V was shortened by 3 bases and J by 8 bases, with 14 bases between the two germline ends. This CDR3 has 13 amino acids. The CDR3 reads CSASLVSGDIQYF. The CDR3, as DNA: TGCAGTGCTAGCCTGGTTTCCGGCGACATTCAGTACTTC.

This clonotype was seen a few times. The chain couples TRBV2 to TRBJ1-1; D call uncertain. With 3 bases removed from V and 2 bases from J, the gap between germline ends came to 10 bases. Per germline, CDR1 SNHLY and CDR2 FYNNEI. The CDR3 has 14 amino acids. In DNA, the CDR3 is TGTGCCAGCAGTGACCCGGGCGAAAACACTGAAGCTTTCTTT. Protein sequence: CASSDPGENTEAFF.

This clonotype came up a few times. The chain has TRBV4-2 and TRBJ2-3; D unclear. This CDR3 region has 12 residues. Trimming cost V 2 bases and J 4 bases, with 4 bases left between them. Germline values: CDR1 LGHNA, CDR2 YNFKEQ. In DNA form, the CDR3 reads TGTGCCAGCAGCCAAAAGGCAGATACGCAGTATTTT. This gives the protein CASSQKADTQYF.

V usage is TRBV20-1 and J usage is TRBJ2-2; D remains ambiguous. CDR1 is DFQATT, CDR2 SNEGSKA, per germline (reference sequence). The CDR3 extends over 14 amino acids. V dropped 3 bases and J dropped 1 base, with 9 bases sitting between them. CDR3 residues: CSARIDGNTGELFF. The CDR3 nucleotides read TGCAGTGCTAGGATCGACGGGAACACCGGGGAGCTGTTTTTT.

This chain links TRBV19 with TRBJ2-3; 13 bases match TRBD2. V shed 7 bases, J shed 0 bases, and the junction held 13 bases outside the gene matches. Germline CDR1 reads LNHDA; CDR2 reads SQIVND (reference sequence). The CDR3 is 19 amino acids. CDR3 sequence: CASTPTGLAGASSTDTQYF. CDR3 DNA: TGTGCCAGTACCCCCACCGGACTAGCGGGAGCCTCTAGCACAGATACGCAGTATTTT. Using reference TRBV19 and TRBJ2-3 for the parts outside the CDR3, the full variable domain is DGGITQSPKYLFRKEGQNVTLSCEQNLNHDAMYWYRQDPGQGLRLIYYSQIVNDFQKGDIAEGYSVSREKKESFPLTVTSAQKNPTAFYLCASTPTGLAGASSTDTQYFGPGTRLTVL.

In this sample, this clonotype turned up many times. The chain recombines TRBV7-2 with TRBJ1-6; D is ambiguous. The ends were cut back, 1 base at V and 0 bases at J, with 4 bases in the middle. Per germline, CDR1 SGHTA and CDR2 FQGNSA. The CDR3 spans 15 residues. The CDR3 loop is CASSLEYSYNSPLHF. The CDR3, as DNA: TGTGCCAGCAGCTTAGAGTACTCCTATAATTCACCCCTCCACTTT.

This clonotype was recorded only once. This chain joins TRBV5-5 and TRBJ2-1, with TRBD2 matching over 10 bases. V was clipped by 0 bases and J by 8 bases; unmatched bases: 8. Germline assignment: CDR1 SGHKS and CDR2 YYEKEE (reference sequence). The CDR3 is 16 amino acids. CDR3 nucleotide sequence: TGTGCCAGCAGCTTGGGGTCGAGAGCGGGAGGGTATGAGCAGTTCTTC. Translation: CASSLGSRAGGYEQFF.

This chain joins TRBV28 and TRBJ1-2; D call uncertain. Trimming cost V 3 bases and J 3 bases, with 11 bases left between them. The CDR3 contains 14 residues. Germline V gives CDR1 MDHEN, CDR2 SYDVKM. Here the CDR3 reads CASSLVGEYYGYTF. CDR3 sequence (DNA): TGTGCCAGCAGTTTGGTCGGGGAATACTATGGCTACACCTTC.

A word on this clonotype: This CDR3 is missing its conserved last phenylalanine or tryptophan, likely due to a read error. It is unclear where the CDR3 begins or ends on the DNA, so no DNA is shown, and the CDR3 is as TCRdb lists it. CDR3 in amino acids: CASSLSARRS. V and J are TRBV28 and TRBJ1-1. Germline loops: CDR1 MDHEN, CDR2 SYDVKM. Including both end residues, the CDR3 is 10 amino acids long.

The chain employs TRBV6-1 and TRBJ2-7; D may be TRBD1 or TRBD2 (5 bases each). Per the germline V gene, CDR1 is MNHNS and CDR2 is SASEGT. Trimming removed 7 bases at V and 0 bases at J, with 13 bases between. The CDR3 totals 14 residues. The CDR3 DNA follows: TGTGCCAGCAAAGGGGACCTCCTCTCCTACGAGCAGTACTTC. It codes for CASKGDLLSYEQYF.

This clonotype was found many times. The J gene is TRBJ2-1, the V gene TRBV7-2; possibly TRBD1 for D (6 bases). The CDR3 runs to 15 residues. Germline loops: CDR1 SGHTA, CDR2 FQGNSA. Trimming stripped 4 bases from V and 5 bases from J, with 15 bases between. Here the CDR3 reads CASSYGGTGNNEQFF. CDR3 coding DNA: TGTGCCAGCAGCTATGGGGGCACAGGCAACAATGAGCAGTTCTTC.